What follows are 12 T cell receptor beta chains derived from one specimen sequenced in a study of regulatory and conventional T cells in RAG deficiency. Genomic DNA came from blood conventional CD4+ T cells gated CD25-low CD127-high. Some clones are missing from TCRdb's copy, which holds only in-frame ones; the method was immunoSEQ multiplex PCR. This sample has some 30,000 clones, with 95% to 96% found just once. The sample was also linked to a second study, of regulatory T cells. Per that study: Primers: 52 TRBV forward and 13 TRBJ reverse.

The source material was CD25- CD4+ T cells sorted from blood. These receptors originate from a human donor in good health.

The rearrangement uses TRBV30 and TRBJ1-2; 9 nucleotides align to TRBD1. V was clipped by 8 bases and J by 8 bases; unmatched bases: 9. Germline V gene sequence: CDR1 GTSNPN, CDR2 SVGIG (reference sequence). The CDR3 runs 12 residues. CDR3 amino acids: CARDRERSGYTF. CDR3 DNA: TGTGCCCGGGACAGGGAGCGGTCGGGCTACACCTTC.

The chain's CDR3 is CASSLAGTSGRAREQYF. The CDR3 DNA sequence: TGTGCCAGCAGCTTAGCTGGGACTAGCGGGAGGGCCCGCGAGCAGTACTTC. This chain uses TRBV7-2 with TRBJ2-5, with TRBD2 identical over 16 bases. The end of the DNA fits TRBJ2-7 better, so the J call may be wrong. This CDR3 region has 17 residues. In germline, CDR1 is SGHTA, CDR2 FQGNSA.

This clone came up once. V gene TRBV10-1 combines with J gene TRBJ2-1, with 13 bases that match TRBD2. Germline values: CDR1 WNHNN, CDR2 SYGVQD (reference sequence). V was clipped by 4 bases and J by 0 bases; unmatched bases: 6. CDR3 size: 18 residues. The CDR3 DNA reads TGCGCCAGCAGTGTCCCTGGACTAGCGGGGGACTCCTACAATGAGCAGTTCTTC. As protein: CASSVPGLAGDSYNEQFF.

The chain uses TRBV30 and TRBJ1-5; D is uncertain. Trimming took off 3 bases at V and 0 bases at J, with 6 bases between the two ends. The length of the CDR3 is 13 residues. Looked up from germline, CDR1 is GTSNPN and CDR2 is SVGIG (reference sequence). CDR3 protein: CAWSPLSNQPQHF. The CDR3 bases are TGTGCCTGGAGCCCCCTTAGCAATCAGCCCCAGCATTTT.

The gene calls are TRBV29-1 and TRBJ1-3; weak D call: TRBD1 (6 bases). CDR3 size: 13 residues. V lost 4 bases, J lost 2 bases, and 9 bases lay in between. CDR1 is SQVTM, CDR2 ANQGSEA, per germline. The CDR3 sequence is CSVVGQPGNTIYF. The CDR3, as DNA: TGCAGCGTTGTCGGACAGCCTGGAAACACCATATATTTT. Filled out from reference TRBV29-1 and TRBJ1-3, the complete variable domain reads SAVISQKPSRDICQRGTSLTIQCQVDSQVTMMFWYRQQPGQSLTLIATANQGSEATYESGFVIDKFPISRPNLTFSTLTVSNMSPEDSSIYLCSVVGQPGNTIYFGEGSWLTVV.

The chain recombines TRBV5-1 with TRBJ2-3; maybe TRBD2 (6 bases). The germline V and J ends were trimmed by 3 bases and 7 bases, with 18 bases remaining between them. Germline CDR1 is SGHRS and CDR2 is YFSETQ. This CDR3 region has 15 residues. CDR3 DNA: TGCGCCAGCAGCTCGGGGGACCACCTTGCTAATACGCAGTATTTT. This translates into CASSSGDHLANTQYF.

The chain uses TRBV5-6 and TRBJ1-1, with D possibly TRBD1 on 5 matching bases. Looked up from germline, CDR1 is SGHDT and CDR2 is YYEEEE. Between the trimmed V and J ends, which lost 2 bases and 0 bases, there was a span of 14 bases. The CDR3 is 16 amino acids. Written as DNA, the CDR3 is TGTGCCAGCAGCTTTTTGGAGGGGATATTGAACACTGAAGCTTTCTTT. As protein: CASSFLEGILNTEAFF.

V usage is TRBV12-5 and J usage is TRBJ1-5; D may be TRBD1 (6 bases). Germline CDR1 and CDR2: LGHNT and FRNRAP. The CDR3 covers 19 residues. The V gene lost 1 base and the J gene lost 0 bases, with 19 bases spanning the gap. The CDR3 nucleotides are TGTGCTAGTGGTTTGGGGGTGTATGACAGGCTTCATAGCAATCAGCCCCAGCATTTT. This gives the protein CASGLGVYDRLHSNQPQHF.

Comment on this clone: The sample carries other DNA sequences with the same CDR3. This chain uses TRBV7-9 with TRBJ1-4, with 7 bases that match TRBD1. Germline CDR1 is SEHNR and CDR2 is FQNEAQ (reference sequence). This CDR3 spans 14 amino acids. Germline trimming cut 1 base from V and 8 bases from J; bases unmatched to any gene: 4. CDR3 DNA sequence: TGTGCCAGCAGCTTAGGACAGGGCGGGGAAAAACTGTTTTTT. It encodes CASSLGQGGEKLFF.

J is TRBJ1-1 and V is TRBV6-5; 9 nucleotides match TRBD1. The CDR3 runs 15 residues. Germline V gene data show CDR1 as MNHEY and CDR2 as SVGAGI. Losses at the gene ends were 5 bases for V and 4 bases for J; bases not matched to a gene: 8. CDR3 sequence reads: CASSTLTGGGTEAFF. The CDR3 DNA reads TGTGCCAGCAGTACACTGACAGGGGGAGGCACTGAAGCTTTCTTT.

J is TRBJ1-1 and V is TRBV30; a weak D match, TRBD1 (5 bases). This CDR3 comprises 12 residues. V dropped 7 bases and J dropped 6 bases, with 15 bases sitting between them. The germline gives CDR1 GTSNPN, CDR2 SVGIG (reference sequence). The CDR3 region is CASTRGRPEAFF. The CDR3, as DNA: TGTGCCTCCACCCGGGGGAGGCCTGAAGCTTTCTTT.

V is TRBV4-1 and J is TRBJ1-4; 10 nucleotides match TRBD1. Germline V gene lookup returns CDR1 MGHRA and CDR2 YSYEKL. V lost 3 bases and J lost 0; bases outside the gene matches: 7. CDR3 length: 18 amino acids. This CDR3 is CASSQRTGGISTNEKLFF. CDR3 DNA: TGCGCCAGCAGCCAGCGGACAGGGGGGATCTCAACTAATGAAAAACTGTTTTTT.